The 9 T cell receptor beta chains listed next were all sequenced from one sample in a study of OX40 agonist ivuxolimab in advanced cancers. The method was immunoSEQ multiplex PCR; TCRdb's version includes in-frame clones alone and lacks a portion of them. Seen here are 50,000 to 70,000 clones, over 90% observed once, and the top ten hold more than 15%. This specimen consisted of CD4+ or CD8+ T cells sorted from blood, obtained in a trial of the OX40 agonist ivuxolimab. The receptors derive from an adult with an advanced solid tumor such as melanoma, head and neck, liver or kidney cancer.

The chain has TRBV9 and TRBJ2-7; D perhaps matches TRBD2 (6 bases). V gave up 0 bases and J gave up 5 bases, with 9 bases separating them. Germline V gene sequence: CDR1 SGDLS, CDR2 YYNGEE. The CDR3 runs to 13 residues. The CDR3 DNA sequence: TGTGCCAGCAGCGTAGACGGGAGAGACGAGCAGTACTTC. It specifies CASSVDGRDEQYF.

CDR3 sequence: CSLQGVSSYNEQFF. As DNA, the CDR3 is TGCAGCCTTCAGGGGGTAAGCTCCTACAATGAGCAGTTCTTC. The chain has TRBV29-1 and TRBJ2-1, with 7 nucleotides matching TRBD1. Trimming cost V 8 bases and J 0 bases; bases outside gene matches: 7. This CDR3 contains 14 residues. Germline values: CDR1 SQVTM, CDR2 ANQGSEA.

This rearrangement joins TRBV4-3 to TRBJ1-2, with D unresolved. V lost 2 bases and J 3 bases, leaving 16 bases between the germline ends. The CDR3 covers 16 residues. The germline CDR1 and CDR2 sequences are LGHNA and YSLEER. The CDR3 here is CASSQSLGYDYYGYTF. As DNA, the CDR3 is TGCGCCAGCAGCCAAAGTCTAGGGTACGACTACTATGGCTACACCTTC.

The CDR3 loop is CASSSSSRLSMNTEAFF. The CDR3, as DNA: TGTGCCAGCAGTTCTTCCAGCAGATTGTCGATGAACACTGAAGCTTTCTTT. The chain recombines TRBV7-9 with TRBJ1-1; D is ambiguous. The V gene lost 6 bases and the J gene lost 0 bases, with 20 bases spanning the gap. Germline V gene data show CDR1 as SEHNR and CDR2 as FQNEAQ (reference sequence). This CDR3 spans 17 amino acids.

The V and J genes are TRBV4-2 and TRBJ2-1, with TRBD1 matching over 7 bases. J was trimmed by 4 bases and V by 6 bases; bases with no gene match: 6. There are 14 residues in the CDR3. Per germline, CDR1 LGHNA and CDR2 YNFKEQ. This CDR3 reads CASRVNRGYNEQFF. For the CDR3, the DNA is TGTGCCAGCAGGGTGAACAGGGGATACAATGAGCAGTTCTTC.

The V gene is TRBV19, the J gene TRBJ2-7; 9 nucleotides match TRBD1. The length of the CDR3 is 14 residues. Germline CDR1 reads LNHDA; CDR2 reads SQIVND (reference sequence). J lost 0 bases, V lost 3 bases, and 0 bases had no gene match. CDR3 in DNA: TGTGCCAGTAGTATGACAGGGGGCTCCTACGAGCAGTACTTC. This codes for CASSMTGGSYEQYF. The full variable domain, rest sourced from reference TRBV19 and TRBJ2-7, is DGGITQSPKYLFRKEGQNVTLSCEQNLNHDAMYWYRQDPGQGLRLIYYSQIVNDFQKGDIAEGYSVSREKKESFPLTVTSAQKNPTAFYLCASSMTGGSYEQYFGPGTRLTVT.

V usage is TRBV20-1 and J usage is TRBJ2-1; no definite D call. The CDR3 length is 9 residues. The germline CDR1 and CDR2 sequences are DFQATT and SNEGSKA (reference sequence). V was trimmed by 6 bases and J by 15 bases, leaving 12 bases between them. The CDR3: CSAPTARFF. Written as DNA, the CDR3 is TGCAGTGCGCCGACGGCTAGGTTCTTC.

The chain uses TRBV9 and TRBJ2-3; 9 bases align to TRBD2. Trimming removed 4 bases from V and 4 bases from J; junction bases left unmatched: 7. Germline V gives CDR1 SGDLS, CDR2 YYNGEE. The CDR3 is made up of 15 amino acids. This CDR3 reads CASSLSGSSPDTQYF. CDR3 bases: TGTGCCAGCAGCCTTAGCGGGAGTAGCCCAGATACGCAGTATTTT.

V gene TRBV6-4 combines with J gene TRBJ1-2; D not resolved. Germline lookup yields CDR1 MRHNA and CDR2 SNTAGT. V lost 2 bases to trimming and J lost 8 bases, with 9 bases between them. The CDR3 totals 12 residues. CDR3 residues: CASSDGLRGYTF. CDR3 coding DNA: TGTGCCAGCAGTGACGGTCTCAGAGGCTACACCTTC.